This record concerns one TCR beta chain sequence. This sample was included in a study of blood T cell repertoires in COVID-19. Overall study: Sites in the United States, Italy and Spain provided acute and convalescent COVID-19 samples.

Authors' methods: Using reference gene primer amplification, nucleated cell counts were estimated. Repertoires were generated with immunoSEQ multiplex PCR, while TCRdb's copy carries only in-frame clones and drops some. Clonal size and the V and J genes are those of that table, whereas D and trimming came from the DNA. The sample contains approximately 180,000 clones, 85% of which appear only once. Participants spanned ages roughly 18 to 90 years and resided in 20 to 30 US areas. The CDR3 sequence is 16 residues long. After removal of 1 base from V and 8 bases from J, the junction contained 8 bases not matched to a gene. Germline assignment: CDR1 MGHDK and CDR2 SYGVNS.

J is TRBJ2-1 and V is TRBV25-1, with 10 bases that match TRBD2. The sequencing sample was made of PBMCs or T cells enriched from blood (not recorded which). The sequence was obtained from a man aged 35 to 55 who had recovered from COVID-19. The CDR3 here is CASSEFRLAGAHEQFF. The CDR3 DNA follows: TGTGCCAGCAGTGAATTTCGGCTAGCGGGAGCTCATGAGCAGTTCTTC.